The rows below give T cell receptor beta chains drawn from one sample of a study of immune heterogeneity within non-small cell lung tumors. TCRdb itself ran the multiplex PCR reads through MiXCR, one entry per CDR3 protein. The sample lists approximately 19,000 distinct CDR3 sequences, approximately 30% occurring once. Sequencing was carried out using lung tumor tissue. The receptors originated from a man aged 35 to 55 with non-small cell lung cancer. Both conserved end residues are part of each CDR3. A D gene is named only where the DNA matches it firmly. Size tells how often a clone was seen (once, few, many) or the class of an expanded clone, and some rows leave it out.

V gene	J gene	clone size	D gene	CDR3 DNA	CDR3 protein
TRBV27	TRBJ2-5	few	.	TGTGCCAGCAGTTTATGGCGGGGCACCAATAAAGAGACCCAGTACTTC	CASSLWRGTNKETQYF
TRBV29-1	TRBJ2-2	few	.	TGCAGCGGGCGGGAGAACACCGGGGAGCTGTTTTTT	CSGRENTGELFF
TRBV6-4	TRBJ2-1	many	TRBD2	TGTGCCAGCAGCCAACTAGCGGGAGGGCCCGGTGAGCAGTTCTTC	CASSQLAGGPGEQFF
TRBV30	TRBJ2-2	.	TRBD2	TGTGCCTGGAGTCGGGGTAGCGGGAGTACCTTCACCGGGGAGCTGTTTTTT	CAWSRGSGSTFTGELFF
TRBV30	TRBJ2-6	.	.	TGTGCCTGGAGGCTCTGGACACCTGGGGCCAACGTCCTGACTTTC	CAWRLWTPGANVLTF
TRBV10-3	TRBJ2-1	few	.	TGTGCCATTACGGAGAGGCAGGAGGGATACAATGAGCAGTTCTTC	CAITERQEGYNEQFF
TRBV2	TRBJ1-5	few	.	TGTGCCAGCAGTGAAATGGCAGGGGGCAATCAGCCCCAGCATTTT	CASSEMAGGNQPQHF
TRBV15	TRBJ1-5	.	TRBD1	TGTGCCAACAGCAGAGATCGGGGGGACAGTCGATATCAGCCCCAGCACTTT	CANSRDRGDSRYQPQHF
TRBV28	TRBJ2-2	few	TRBD2	TGTGCCAGCGCATTACTAGCGGGGGCCGGGGAGCTGTTTTTT	CASALLAGAGELFF
TRBV27	TRBJ2-7	medium-sized	.	TGTGCCAGCAGTTTCTTAAACTCCTACGAGCAGTACTTC	CASSFLNSYEQYF
TRBV12-3/TRBV12-4	TRBJ1-5	few	TRBD1	TGTGCCAGCAGTCCGACAGGGGGTGGCAATCAGCCCCAGCATTTT	CASSPTGGGNQPQHF